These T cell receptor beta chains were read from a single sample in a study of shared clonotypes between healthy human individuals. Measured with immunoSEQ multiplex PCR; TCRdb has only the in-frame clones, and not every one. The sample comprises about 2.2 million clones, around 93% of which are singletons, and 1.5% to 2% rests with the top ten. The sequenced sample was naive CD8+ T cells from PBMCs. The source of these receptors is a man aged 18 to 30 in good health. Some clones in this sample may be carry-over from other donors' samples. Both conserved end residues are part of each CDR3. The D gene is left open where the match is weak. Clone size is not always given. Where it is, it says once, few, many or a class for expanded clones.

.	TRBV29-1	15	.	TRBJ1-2	TGCAGCGTACCCACCGGACTCTCACTGGGGTATGGCTACACCTTC	CSVPTGLSLGYGYTF
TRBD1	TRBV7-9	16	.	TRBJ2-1	TGTGCCAGCAGCTTAGGGCCCGGGACAGTGGCCAATGAGCAGTTCTTC	CASSLGPGTVANEQFF
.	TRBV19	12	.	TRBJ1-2	TGTGCCAGTAGTATGGTACCAGATGGCTACACCTTC	CASSMVPDGYTF
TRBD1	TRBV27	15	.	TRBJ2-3	TGTGCCAGCAGGTTAGGGGGCCCTAGCACAGATACGCAGTATTTT	CASRLGGPSTDTQYF
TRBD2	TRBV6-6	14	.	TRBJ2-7	TGTGCCAGCAGTCTAAGCGGGAATACCTACGAGCAGTACTTC	CASSLSGNTYEQYF
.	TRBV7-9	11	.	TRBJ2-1	TGTGCCAGCAGTTTGGGGAGTGAGCAGTTCTTC	CASSLGSEQFF
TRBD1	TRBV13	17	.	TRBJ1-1	TGTGCCAGCAGCTCGTCCGACTTGGGACAGGGTACCACTGAAGCTTTCTTT	CASSSSDLGQGTTEAFF
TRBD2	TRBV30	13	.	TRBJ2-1	TGTGCCTGGAGTCAGACTAGCGTATATGAGCAGTTCTTC	CAWSQTSVYEQFF
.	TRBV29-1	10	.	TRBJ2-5	TGCAGCGTTGACGGGGAGACCCAGTACTTC	CSVDGETQYF
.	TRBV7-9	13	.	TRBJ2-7	TGTGCCAGCAGCTCCTCGGCGGAGGACGAGCAGTACTTC	CASSSSAEDEQYF
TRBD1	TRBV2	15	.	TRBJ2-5	TGTGCCAGCAGTGCCTCGACAGGGGGCCGAGAGACCCAGTACTTC	CASSASTGGRETQYF
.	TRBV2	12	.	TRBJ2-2	TGTGCCAGCAAAGCCTGGACCGGGGAGCTGTTTTTT	CASKAWTGELFF
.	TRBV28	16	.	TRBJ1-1	TGTGCCAGCACCCGAAGTGGGGAAGGGGTTACCACTGAAGCTTTCTTT	CASTRSGEGVTTEAFF
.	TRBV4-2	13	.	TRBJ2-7	TGTGCCAGCAGCCAGGATGCTACCTACGAGCAGTACTTC	CASSQDATYEQYF
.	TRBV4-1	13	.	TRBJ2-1	TGCGCCAGCAGCCAGGGCCCTAGATATGAGCAGTTCTTC	CASSQGPRYEQFF
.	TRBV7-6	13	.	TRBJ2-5	TGTGCCAGCAGCTTAGATCTCAGGGAGACCCAGTACTTC	CASSLDLRETQYF
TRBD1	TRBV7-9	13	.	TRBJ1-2	TGTGCCACAAGCCAGGGGGCCATAGATGGCTACACCTTC	CATSQGAIDGYTF
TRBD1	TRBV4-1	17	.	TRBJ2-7	TGCGCCAGCAGCCGAAGATCCCTGGGGGACAGCGCCTACGAGCAGTACTTC	CASSRRSLGDSAYEQYF
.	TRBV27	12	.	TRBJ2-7	TGTGCCACGGGCCCTGGGAACTACGAGCAGTACTTC	CATGPGNYEQYF
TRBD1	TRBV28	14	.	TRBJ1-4	TGTGCCAGCAGTGGGGGACAGGGAGGGGAAAAACTGTTTTTT	CASSGGQGGEKLFF
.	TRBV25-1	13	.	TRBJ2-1	TGTGCCAGCAGGTTGGCACTTTACAATGAGCAGTTCTTC	CASRLALYNEQFF
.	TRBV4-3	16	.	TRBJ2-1	TGCGCCAGCAGCCAAGGTTTTGGACTAGGGGGCAATGAGCAGTTCTTC	CASSQGFGLGGNEQFF
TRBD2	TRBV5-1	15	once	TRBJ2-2	TGCGCCAGCAGCTTGTCCGGCGGGAGCCCCGGGGAGCTGTTTTTT	CASSLSGGSPGELFF
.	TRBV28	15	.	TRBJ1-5	TGTGCCAGCACTACTCCCGGGACTTGGGATCAGCCCCAGCATTTT	CASTTPGTWDQPQHF
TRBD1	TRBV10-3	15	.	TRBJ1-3	TGTGCCATCAGTGGGACAGGCTACTCTGGAAACACCATATATTTT	CAISGTGYSGNTIYF
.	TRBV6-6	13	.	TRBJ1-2	TGTGCCAGCAGCATTGACAGCGCCTATGGCTACACCTTC	CASSIDSAYGYTF
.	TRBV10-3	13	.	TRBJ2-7	TGTGCCATCAGTGACCTTAGGGACTTCGAGCAGTACTTC	CAISDLRDFEQYF
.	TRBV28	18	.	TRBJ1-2	TGTGCCAGCAGCACCCCTCCCGAGGGGCAGATCGACCGGGAAGGCTACACCTTC	CASSTPPEGQIDREGYTF
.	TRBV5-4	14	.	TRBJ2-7	TGTGCCAGCAGCTCTTCGCCCAGCCCCCACGAGCAGTACTTC	CASSSSPSPHEQYF
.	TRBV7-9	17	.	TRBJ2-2	TGTGCCAGCAGCCAGAAAGGGACGGGATCGAACACCGGGGAGCTGTTTTTT	CASSQKGTGSNTGELFF
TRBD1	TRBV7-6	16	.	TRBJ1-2	TGTGCCAGCAGCCCGTGGGCAGGGGGCGAGGACTATGGCTACACCTTC	CASSPWAGGEDYGYTF
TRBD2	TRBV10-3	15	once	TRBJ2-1	TGTGCCATCAGTGAGGGGGCGGGAGGGCCCGATGAGCAGTTCTTC	CAISEGAGGPDEQFF
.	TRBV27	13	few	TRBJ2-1	TGTGCCAGCAGCCACAGGGGGGGCGGTGAGCAGTTCTTC	CASSHRGGGEQFF
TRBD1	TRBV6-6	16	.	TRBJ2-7	TGTGCCAGCAGTTTACCTCCGGGACAGGGGCCGGACGAGCAGTACTTC	CASSLPPGQGPDEQYF
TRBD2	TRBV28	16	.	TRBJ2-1	TGTGCCAGCAGTTCTCCGACTAGCGGGCTGTACAATGAGCAGTTCTTC	CASSSPTSGLYNEQFF
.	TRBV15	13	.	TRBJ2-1	TGTGCCACCAGCGGGATCCTTTCCAATGAGCAGTTCTTC	CATSGILSNEQFF
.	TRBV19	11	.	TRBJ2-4	TGTGCCAGTACCGAACTAGGCATTCAGTACTTC	CASTELGIQYF
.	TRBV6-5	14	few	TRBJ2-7	TGTGCCAGCAGTTACTCGGGACCTTCCTACGAGCAGTACTTC	CASSYSGPSYEQYF
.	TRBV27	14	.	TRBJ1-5	TGTGCCAGCAGTCCGGGCGGCTCCTATCAGCCCCAGCATTTT	CASSPGGSYQPQHF
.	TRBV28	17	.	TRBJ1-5	TGTGCCAGCAGTTTATCGACCGGAGCATATAGCAATCAGCCCCAGCATTTT	CASSLSTGAYSNQPQHF
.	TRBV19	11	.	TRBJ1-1	TGTGCCAGTAGGATCCATCAGTGGGCTTTCTTT	CASRIHQWAFF
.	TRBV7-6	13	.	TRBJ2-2	TGTGCCAGCAGCTTAGCGGGGACCGGGGAGCTGTTTTTT	CASSLAGTGELFF
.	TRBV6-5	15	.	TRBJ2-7	TGTGCCAGCAGCCCCCAGAGCGGAGGGTACCACGAGCAGTACTTC	CASSPQSGGYHEQYF
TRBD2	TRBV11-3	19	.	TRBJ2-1	TGTGCCAGCAGCTTAGACCATCTAGCGGGAGAGGGGGGATACAATGAGCAGTTCTTC	CASSLDHLAGEGGYNEQFF
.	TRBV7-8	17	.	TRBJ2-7	TGTGCCAGCAGCCTCGTGGAATCTAGGGCTCTATCCTACGAGCAGTACTTC	CASSLVESRALSYEQYF
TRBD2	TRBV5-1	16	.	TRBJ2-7	TGCGCCAGCAGCACCCCACTAGCGGGAGTATTCTACGAGCAGTACTTC	CASSTPLAGVFYEQYF
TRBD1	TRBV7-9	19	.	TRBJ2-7	TGTGCCAGCAGCTCAACACTCTCGGAGGCCGGGACAGGGCCCCACGAGCAGTACTTC	CASSSTLSEAGTGPHEQYF
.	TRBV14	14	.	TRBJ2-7	TGTGCCAGCAGACCCTCAGACAGATCCTACGAGCAGTACTTC	CASRPSDRSYEQYF
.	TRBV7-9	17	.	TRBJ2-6	TGTGCCAGCAGCTCCAACGTTGCAGCCTCTGGGGCCAACGTCCTGACTTTC	CASSSNVAASGANVLTF
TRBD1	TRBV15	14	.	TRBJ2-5	TGTGCCACCAGGGTGGGTCACAGGGGAGAGACCCAGTACTTC	CATRVGHRGETQYF
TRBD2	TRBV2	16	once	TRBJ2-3	TGTGCCAGCAGTGTTCTAGCGGGATATCGGACAGATACGCAGTATTTT	CASSVLAGYRTDTQYF
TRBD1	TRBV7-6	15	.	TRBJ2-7	TGTGCCAGCAGCTTAGTACGGTCAGGGGGAAACGAGCAGTACTTC	CASSLVRSGGNEQYF
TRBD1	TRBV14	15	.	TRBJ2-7	TGTGCCAGCAGCCTCATTCTGACAGGGCAATACGAGCAGTACTTC	CASSLILTGQYEQYF
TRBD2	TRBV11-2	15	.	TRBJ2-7	TGTGCCAGCAGCTTGTGGACTAGCGGGGGTGACGAGCAGTACTTC	CASSLWTSGGDEQYF
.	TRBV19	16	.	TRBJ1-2	TGTGCCAGTAGTACCGGAAGGAGTGACTCTAACTATGGCTACACCTTC	CASSTGRSDSNYGYTF
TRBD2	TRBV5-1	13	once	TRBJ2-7	TGCGCCAGCAGCTTGACTAGCGGGAACGAGCAGTACTTC	CASSLTSGNEQYF
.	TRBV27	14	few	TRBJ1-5	TGTGCCAGCAGTTTCGGGGGTAGCAATCAGCCCCAGCATTTT	CASSFGGSNQPQHF